This paragraph reports one TCR beta chain. What it recognizes is unknown. TCRdb recomputed calls from the reads with MiXCR, one row per CDR3 protein. Of approximately 500,000 distinct CDR3 sequences listed, around 11% are singletons. This entry belongs to a study of T cell repertoires in cytomegalovirus infection. Study overall: Based on public TCR beta signatures, there were indications of CMV infection and of a matching HLA type. Study-wide findings and caveats: Based on cumulative public TCR beta family frequency, carriers of CMV plus the relevant HLA were identified. Within the response measured ex vivo, HLA-C-restricted CMV-specific TCR beta clonotypes were dominant.

With V trimmed by 5 bases and J by 5 bases, 12 bases remained unmatched. This CDR3 is 16 amino acids long. Germline CDR1 is MNHEY and CDR2 is SVGEGT. The chain carries TRBV6-2 or TRBV6-3 and TRBJ2-1; 7 positions match TRBD1. The sequence derives from a human donor in good health (CMV status not recorded). Some clones in this sample may be carry-over from other donors' samples. Specimen: PBMCs. The CDR3, as DNA: TGTGCCAGCAGTACCCCCATACAGGGGTGGGACAATGAGCAGTTCTTC. This gives the protein CASSTPIQGWDNEQFF.